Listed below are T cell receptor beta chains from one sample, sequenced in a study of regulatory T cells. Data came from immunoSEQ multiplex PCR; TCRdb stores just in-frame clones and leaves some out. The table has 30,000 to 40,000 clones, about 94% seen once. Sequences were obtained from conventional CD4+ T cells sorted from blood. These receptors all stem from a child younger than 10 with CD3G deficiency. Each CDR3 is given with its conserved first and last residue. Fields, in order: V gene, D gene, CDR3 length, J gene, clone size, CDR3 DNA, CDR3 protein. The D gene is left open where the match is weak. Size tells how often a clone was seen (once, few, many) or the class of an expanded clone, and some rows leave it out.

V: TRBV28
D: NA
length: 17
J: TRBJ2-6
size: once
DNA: TGTGCCAGCAGTTTCCGTCGGTACACTGGAGGGGCCAACGTCCTGACTTTC
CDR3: CASSFRRYTGGANVLTF

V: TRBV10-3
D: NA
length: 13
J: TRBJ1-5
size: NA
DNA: TGTGCCATCAGTGACAGGGGCGATCAGCCCCAGCATTTT
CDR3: CAISDRGDQPQHF

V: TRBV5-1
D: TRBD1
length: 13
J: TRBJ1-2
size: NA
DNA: TGCGCCAGCAGCTGGAACGGACAGGGAGGCTACACCTTC
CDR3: CASSWNGQGGYTF

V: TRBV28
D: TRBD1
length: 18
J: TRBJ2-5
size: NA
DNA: TGTGCCAGCAGTTTACGGACAGGGAAATACCTAATGGGAGAGACCCAGTACTTC
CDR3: CASSLRTGKYLMGETQYF

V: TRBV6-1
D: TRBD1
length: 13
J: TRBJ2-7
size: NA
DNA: TGTGCCAGCTCTTGGACAGGGAATAGGGAGCAGTACTTC
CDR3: CASSWTGNREQYF

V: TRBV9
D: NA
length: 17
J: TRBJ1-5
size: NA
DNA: TGTGCCAGCTCCGACACCCCTCTCCAGGGCTCCAATCAGCCCCAGCATTTT
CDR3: CASSDTPLQGSNQPQHF

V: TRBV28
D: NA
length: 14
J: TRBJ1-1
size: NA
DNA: TGTGCCAGCAGCCTCCGACCCGGGGACACTGAAGCTTTCTTT
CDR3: CASSLRPGDTEAFF

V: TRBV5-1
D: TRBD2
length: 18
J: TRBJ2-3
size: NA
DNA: TGCGCCAGCAGCTTGGGACGACTAGCGGGTTCAGGCACAGATACGCAGTATTTT
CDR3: CASSLGRLAGSGTDTQYF

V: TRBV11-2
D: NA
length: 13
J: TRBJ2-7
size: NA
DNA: TGTGCCAGCAGCTTAGAACCTGCCTCCGAGCAGTACTTC
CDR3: CASSLEPASEQYF

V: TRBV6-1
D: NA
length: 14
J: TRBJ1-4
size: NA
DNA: TGTGCCAGCAGTGGGAGGGTCCTTAATGAAAAACTGTTTTTT
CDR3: CASSGRVLNEKLFF

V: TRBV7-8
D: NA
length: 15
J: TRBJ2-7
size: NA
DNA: TGTGCCAGCAGCCCGACCCTAGATAGGCCCTACGAGCAGTACTTC
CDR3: CASSPTLDRPYEQYF

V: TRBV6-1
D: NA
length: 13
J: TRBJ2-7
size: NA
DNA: TGTGCCAGCCAGCCAGCCATTTCCTACGAGCAGTACTTC
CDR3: CASQPAISYEQYF

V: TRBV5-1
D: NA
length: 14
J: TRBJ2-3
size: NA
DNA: TGCGCCAGCAGCTCCGGACTGAGCACAGATACGCAGTATTTT
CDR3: CASSSGLSTDTQYF

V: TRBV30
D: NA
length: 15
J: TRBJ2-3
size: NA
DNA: TGTGCCTGGGGGTTTTTATGGACAGGCACAGATACGCAGTATTTT
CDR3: CAWGFLWTGTDTQYF

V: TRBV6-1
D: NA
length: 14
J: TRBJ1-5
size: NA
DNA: TGTGCCAGCAGTGTGGGGGGGGTCCCTCAGCCCCAGCATTTT
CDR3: CASSVGGVPQPQHF

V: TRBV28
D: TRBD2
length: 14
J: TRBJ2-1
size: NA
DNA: TGTGCCAGCAGTTTCCTAGCGGGATCAGAGGAGCAGTTCTTC
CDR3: CASSFLAGSEEQFF

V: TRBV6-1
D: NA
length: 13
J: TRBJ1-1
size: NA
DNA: TGTGCCACCCGTCTCGGTCTGAACACTGAAGCTTTCTTT
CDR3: CATRLGLNTEAFF

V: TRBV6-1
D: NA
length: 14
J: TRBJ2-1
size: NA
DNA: TGTGCCAGCAGTGGCAGGGGAACCTACAATGAGCAGTTCTTC
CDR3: CASSGRGTYNEQFF

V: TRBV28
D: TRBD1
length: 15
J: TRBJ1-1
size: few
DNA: TGTGCCAGCAGTGGTAACCGGGACAGGTACACTGAAGCTTTCTTT
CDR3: CASSGNRDRYTEAFF

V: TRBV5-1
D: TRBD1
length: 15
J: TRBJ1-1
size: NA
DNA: TGCGCCAGCAGCTTGGGGGACAGGTCGGGCACTGAAGCTTTCTTT
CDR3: CASSLGDRSGTEAFF

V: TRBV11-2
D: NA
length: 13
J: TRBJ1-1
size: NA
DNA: TGTGCCAGCAGCTTCGGTTTGGCGGTTGAAGCTTTCTTT
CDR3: CASSFGLAVEAFF

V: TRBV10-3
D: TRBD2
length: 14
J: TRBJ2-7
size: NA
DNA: TGTGCCAGCAGAGCGGGAGCGGCCGGCCACGAGCAGTACTTC
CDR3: CASRAGAAGHEQYF

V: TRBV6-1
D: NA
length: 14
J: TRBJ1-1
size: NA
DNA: TGTGCCAGCAGTGTTAGAGACAAGAACACTGAAGCTTTCTTT
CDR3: CASSVRDKNTEAFF

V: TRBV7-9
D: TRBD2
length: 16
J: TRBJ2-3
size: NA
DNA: TGTGCCAGCAGCCCTAGCGGGAGAACGGTGACAGATACGCAGTATTTT
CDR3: CASSPSGRTVTDTQYF

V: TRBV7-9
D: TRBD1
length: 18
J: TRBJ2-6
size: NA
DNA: TGTGCCAGCAGCCAACGTCCCGGGACAGGGGCTGGGGCCAACGTCCTGACTTTC
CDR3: CASSQRPGTGAGANVLTF

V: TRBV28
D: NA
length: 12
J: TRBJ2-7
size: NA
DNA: TGTGCCAGCAGTCATCAGCTCTACGAGCAGTACTTC
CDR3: CASSHQLYEQYF

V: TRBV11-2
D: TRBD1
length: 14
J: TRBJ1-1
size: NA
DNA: TGTGCCAGCAGCTATGACAGGGGGAACACTGAAGCTTTCTTT
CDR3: CASSYDRGNTEAFF

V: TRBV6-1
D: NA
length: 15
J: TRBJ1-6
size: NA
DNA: TGTGCCAGCAGTGAAGTAACAGCTAGATGGTCACCCCTCCACTTT
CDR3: CASSEVTARWSPLHF

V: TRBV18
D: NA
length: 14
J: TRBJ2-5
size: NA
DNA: TGTGCCAGCTCTCCGAGGTTACGGGGAGAGACCCAGTACTTC
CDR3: CASSPRLRGETQYF

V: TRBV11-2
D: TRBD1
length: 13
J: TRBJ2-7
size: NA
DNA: TGTGCCAGCAGCCGGACAGGGGACGAAGAGCAGTACTTC
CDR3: CASSRTGDEEQYF

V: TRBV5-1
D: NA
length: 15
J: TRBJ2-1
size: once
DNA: TGCGCCAGCAGCCTCGATACGAGCTCCTACAATGAGCAGTTCTTC
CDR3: CASSLDTSSYNEQFF

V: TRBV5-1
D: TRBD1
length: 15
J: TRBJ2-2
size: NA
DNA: TGCGCCAGCAGCCGAAGACAGGGAATGACCGGGGAGCTGTTTTTT
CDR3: CASSRRQGMTGELFF

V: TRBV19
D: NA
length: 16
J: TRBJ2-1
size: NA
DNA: TGTGCCAGTAGCGCAGGTGCCCTTTATCCCTACAATGAGCAGTTCTTC
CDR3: CASSAGALYPYNEQFF

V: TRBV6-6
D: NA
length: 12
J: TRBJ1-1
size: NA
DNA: TGTGCCAGCAGTTCTCGAGGGACTGAAGCTTTCTTT
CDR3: CASSSRGTEAFF

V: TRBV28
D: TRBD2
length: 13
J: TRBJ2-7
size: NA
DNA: TGTGCCAGCCGAGCGGGAGGTCTGCGCGAGCAGTACTTC
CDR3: CASRAGGLREQYF

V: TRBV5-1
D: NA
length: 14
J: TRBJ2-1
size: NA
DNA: TGCGCCAGCCGCTCCGGGACCAGGATCAATGAGCAGTTCTTC
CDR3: CASRSGTRINEQFF

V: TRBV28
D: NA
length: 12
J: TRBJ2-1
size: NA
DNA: TGTGCCAGCAGCTCGATAGAGAATGAGCAGTTCTTC
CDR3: CASSSIENEQFF

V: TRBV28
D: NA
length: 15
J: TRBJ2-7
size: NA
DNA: TGTGCCAGCAGCCCGCCTAGGCTTAGCTCCTACGAGCAGTACTTC
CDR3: CASSPPRLSSYEQYF

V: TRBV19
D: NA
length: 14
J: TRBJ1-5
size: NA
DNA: TGTGCCAGTAGTATAACAGGGCCCAATCAGCCCCAGCATTTT
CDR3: CASSITGPNQPQHF

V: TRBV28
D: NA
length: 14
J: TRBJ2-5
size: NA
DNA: TGTGCCAGCAGTTTAGGGCACCGGGGGGAGACCCAGTACTTC
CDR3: CASSLGHRGETQYF

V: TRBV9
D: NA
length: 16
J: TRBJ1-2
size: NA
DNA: TGTGCCAGCAGCGTAGCGGCATTTTGGAGGGACTATGGCTACACCTTC
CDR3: CASSVAAFWRDYGYTF

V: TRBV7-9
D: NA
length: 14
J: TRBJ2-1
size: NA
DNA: TGTGCCAGCAGCTGGTCGGCCTCCTACAATGAGCAGTTCTTC
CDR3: CASSWSASYNEQFF

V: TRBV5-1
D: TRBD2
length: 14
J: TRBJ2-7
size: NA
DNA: TGCGCCAGCAGCCCGGGACTATCCTTGCGGGAGCAGTACTTC
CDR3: CASSPGLSLREQYF

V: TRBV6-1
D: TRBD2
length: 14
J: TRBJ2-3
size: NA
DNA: TGTGCCAGAGGACTAGCGGGAGGAGCAGATACGCAGTATTTT
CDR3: CARGLAGGADTQYF